This T cell receptor (beta chain) was identified in a study of cytotoxic CD8 clonotypes in ibrutinib-treated CLL. Germline V CDR1 and CDR2: SEHNR, FQNEAQ (reference sequence). With 6 bases clipped from V and 4 bases from J, the junction kept 8 bases outside the gene matches. The CDR3 is 14 residues long. Deep sequencing aimed at 1 in 200,000 to 1 in 1 million T cells' resolution. Libraries were prepared by immunoSEQ multiplex PCR; TCRdb keeps only in-frame clonotypes and omits some of them. The table records around 310,000 clones, about 77% of them present only once. The sequence was obtained from a human donor with chronic lymphocytic leukemia. This specimen was PBMCs, taken before ibrutinib treatment. The chain uses TRBV7-9 and TRBJ2-7, with 8 bases fitting TRBD2. The CDR3 loop is CASRATSGSYEQYF. In DNA, the CDR3 is TGTGCCAGCAGAGCAACTAGCGGCTCTTACGAGCAGTACTTC.